This T cell receptor (beta chain) was sequenced in a study of glioma-infiltrating T cells. Study-wide results and caveats: Only very few CDR3 sequences appeared in both tissue and blood. Gliomas, especially low-grade, showed above-expected tissue-blood divergence; non-neoplastic patients showed below.

The CDR3 sequence is 15 residues long. The ends lost 7 bases at V and 5 bases at J; junction bases unmatched: 10. Germline V gene sequence: CDR1 SNHLY, CDR2 FYNNEI. Comments on this clonotype: Its antigen is undetermined.

Using RNA template, CDR3s of TCR alpha and beta were amplified with iRepertoire arm-PCR. For one-step reverse transcription and amplification, about 90-400 ng of tissue mRNA or PBMC total RNA was used. One entry per CDR3 protein results from TCRdb running MiXCR on the multiplex PCR reads. Of about 130,000 distinct CDR3 sequences listed, roughly a quarter were seen once; the top ten hold around a quarter. Sequencing was performed on glioma tissue, nonneoplastic brain tissue, or PBMCs (not recorded which). The chain employs TRBV2 and TRBJ2-2; 7 nucleotides line up with TRBD1. The source of this sequence is a human donor with low-grade glioma or glioblastoma, undergoing nonglioma brain surgery, or in good health (not recorded which). The CDR3 is CASTRRGGVTGELFF. The CDR3 bases are TGTGCCAGCACCAGGAGAGGGGGCGTAACCGGGGAGCTGTTTTTT. The full variable domain, its missing parts supplied by reference TRBV2 and TRBJ2-2, is EPEVTQTPSHQVTQMGQEVILRCVPISNHLYFYWYRQILGQKVEFLVSFYNNEISEKSEIFDDQFSVERPDGSNFTLKIRSTKLEDSAMYFCASTRRGGVTGELFFGEGSRLTVL.